Following are 17 T cell receptor beta chains from one sample sequenced in a study of blood T cell repertoires in COVID-19. The method was immunoSEQ multiplex PCR; TCRdb's version includes in-frame clones alone and lacks a portion of them. Of about 80,000 clones listed, 76% were seen once; the top ten hold about 15%. The sequenced sample consisted of peripheral blood. The receptors stem from a man in his sixties or seventies with active or convalescent COVID-19.

The chain is built from TRBV11-3 and TRBJ1-1; 7 positions agree with TRBD1. Germline CDR1 SGHNT, CDR2 YENEEA. This CDR3 has 13 amino acids. The V gene end was trimmed by 7 bases and the J gene end by 10 bases; junction bases not matched to a gene: 12. The CDR3 DNA follows: TGTGCCAGCAACCGACAGGGCCTGTTGGGAGCTTTCTTT. Translation: CASNRQGLLGAFF.

The V and J genes are TRBV7-8 and TRBJ1-1; D is ambiguous. Germline V gene lookup returns CDR1 SGHVS and CDR2 FQNEAQ. This CDR3 has 14 amino acids. V lost 6 bases and J lost 3, with 14 bases in between. The CDR3 region is CASSKGGQDTEAFF. In nucleotides, the CDR3 is TGTGCCAGCAGTAAGGGAGGCCAGGACACTGAAGCTTTCTTT.

The chain combines TRBV28 with TRBJ1-4, with D unclear. The CDR3 is made up of 17 amino acids. The V end was cut by 7 bases, the J end by 8 bases, with 26 bases between. Germline V lookup: CDR1 MDHEN, CDR2 SYDVKM. CDR3 nucleotide sequence: TGTGCCAGCAACCCCGGGAGCGCCGAGCTCCTAGGAGAAAAACTGTTTTTT. Translated: CASNPGSAELLGEKLFF.

The rearrangement links TRBV7-3 to TRBJ2-2; D is perhaps TRBD1 (5 bases). Trimming stripped 5 bases from V and 3 bases from J, with 13 bases between. CDR1 is SGHTA, CDR2 FQGTGA, per germline. The CDR3 has 15 amino acids. The CDR3 here is CASSLGQGDTGELFF. CDR3 DNA sequence: TGTGCCAGCAGCCTGGGGCAGGGTGACACCGGGGAGCTGTTTTTT.

The chain combines TRBV11-3 with TRBJ2-2, with TRBD1 identical over 9 bases. V trimming: 3 bases; J trimming: 5 bases; junction bases outside the gene matches: 10. The CDR3 has 17 amino acids. Germline CDR1 reads SGHNT; CDR2 reads YENEEA. The CDR3 region is CASSLDLRQGGTGELFF. The CDR3 bases are TGTGCCAGCAGCTTGGATCTTAGACAGGGGGGAACCGGGGAGCTGTTTTTT.

Turning to this clone: Sequence at one end of the junction differs from germline and may be a read error. CDR3 sequence: CASSQGVSGGAMRF. The CDR3 DNA reads as TGCGCCAGCAGCCAAGGGGTTAGCGGGGGGGCCATGCGCTTC. This sequence joins TRBV4-1 and TRBJ2-7; 11 positions match TRBD2. CDR3 length: 14 residues. CDR1 MGHRA and CDR2 YSYEKL come from the germline V gene.

With regard to this clone: An end of the junction differs from the germline gene, which may be a read error. This rearrangement joins TRBV6-5 to TRBJ2-4, with D perhaps matching TRBD2 (6 bases). The germline V gene has CDR1 MNHEY and CDR2 SVGAGI. The CDR3 loop spans 16 amino acids. The DNA of the CDR3 is TGTGCCAGCAGTAACTCAGGTGGGGGGACCAAAAACATTCAGTACTTC. Amino acid sequence: CASSNSGGGTKNIQYF.

V gene TRBV30 combines with J gene TRBJ1-4; D unresolved. Germline values: CDR1 GTSNPN, CDR2 SVGIG (reference sequence). CDR3 length: 14 amino acids. Deletions cut 2 bases from V and 6 bases from J, with 13 bases between. The CDR3 coding sequence is TGTGCCTGGAGTAGGAACAGACCTTATGAAAAACTGTTTTTT. It encodes CAWSRNRPYEKLFF.

V usage is TRBV29-1 and J usage is TRBJ2-7, with D maybe TRBD1 (6 bases). V dropped 1 base and J dropped 6 bases, with 13 bases sitting between them. The CDR3 is 13 residues long. The germline V gene has CDR1 SQVTM and CDR2 ANQGSEA. Written as DNA, the CDR3 is TGCAGCGTTGAAGGAGGCAGGGGTATCGAGCAGTACTTC. This encodes CSVEGGRGIEQYF.

J is TRBJ2-5 and V is TRBV27; TRBD2 is a possible D gene (5 bases). V lost 9 bases, J lost 3 bases, and 23 bases lay in between. CDR1 is MNHEY, CDR2 SMNVEV, per germline (reference sequence). The CDR3 covers 16 residues. The CDR3 here is CASSRRNSVLKETQYF. CDR3 in DNA: TGTGCCAGTAGCCGCAGGAATAGCGTCTTAAAAGAGACCCAGTACTTC.

This clone has just one count. J is TRBJ2-1 and V is TRBV18, with a tentative D call TRBD1 (5 bases). CDR1 is KGHSH, CDR2 LQKENI, per germline. Trimming removed 4 bases at V and 2 bases at J, with 9 bases between. The CDR3 is 14 amino acids. In nucleotides, the CDR3 is TGTGCCAGCTCACGGGGCGGCGCCTACAATGAGCAGTTCTTC. The encoded protein is CASSRGGAYNEQFF. The full variable domain, completed using reference TRBV18 and TRBJ2-1, is NAGVMQNPRHLVRRRGQEARLRCSPMKGHSHVYWYRQLPEEGLKFMVYLQKENIIDESGMPKERFSAEFPKEGPSILRIQQVVRGDSAAYFCASSRGGAYNEQFFGPGTRLTVL.

The gene calls are TRBV29-1 and TRBJ1-1; 8 nucleotides line up with TRBD1. This CDR3 has 12 residues. With V trimmed by 6 bases and J by 5 bases, 5 bases remained unmatched. Germline CDR1 and CDR2: SQVTM and ANQGSEA. CDR3 sequence reads: CSVYRGRTEAFF. As DNA, the CDR3 is TGCAGCGTCTACAGGGGGAGAACTGAAGCTTTCTTT.

V gene TRBV19 combines with J gene TRBJ1-2; D may be TRBD1 (5 bases). In germline, CDR1 is LNHDA, CDR2 SQIVND (reference sequence). The CDR3 loop spans 15 amino acids. Trimming left V 3 bases short and J 7 bases short, with 18 bases between. CDR3 region: CASSISHRSGSGYTF. DNA for the CDR3: TGTGCCAGTAGTATCTCACACAGGTCAGGAAGTGGCTACACCTTC.

Points on this clone: One junction end disagrees with the germline gene, perhaps due to a read error. V usage is TRBV19 and J usage is TRBJ1-2; maybe TRBD1 (5 bases). Germline V gene lookup returns CDR1 LNHDA and CDR2 SQIVND (reference sequence). The CDR3 runs 16 residues. CDR3 nucleotides: TGTGCCAATAGTCAACCAGTTCCGGGACTCTCCTATGGCTACACCTTC. It translates to CANSQPVPGLSYGYTF.

The chain links TRBV6-5 to TRBJ2-2; perhaps TRBD2 as D (6 bases). This CDR3 comprises 14 residues. Germline CDR1 reads MNHEY; CDR2 reads SVGAGI. V was clipped by 6 bases and J by 4 bases, with 12 bases between them. The CDR3 is CASRPLGGTGELFF. The CDR3, as DNA: TGTGCCAGCAGGCCCCTGGGAGGCACCGGGGAGCTGTTTTTT.

V is TRBV11-3 and J is TRBJ2-2; 11 bases match TRBD2. V was pared by 2 bases and J by 4 bases, with 6 bases of the junction left unmatched. CDR3 length equals 17 residues. CDR1 is SGHNT and CDR2 is YENEEA in the germline V gene. In nucleotides, the CDR3 is TGTGCCAGCAGCTTATTACTAGCGGGGGACGCCACCGGGGAGCTGTTTTTT. Translated: CASSLLLAGDATGELFF.

The genes are TRBV3-1 (or the pseudogene TRBV3-2) and TRBJ1-4; D gene uncertain. Per germline, CDR1 LGHDT and CDR2 YNNKEL (reference sequence). V dropped 2 bases and J dropped 3 bases, with 7 bases sitting between them. The CDR3 length is 14 residues. DNA of the CDR3: TGTGCCAGCAGCCAAACAGTAGCTAATGAAAAACTGTTTTTT. Encoded protein: CASSQTVANEKLFF.